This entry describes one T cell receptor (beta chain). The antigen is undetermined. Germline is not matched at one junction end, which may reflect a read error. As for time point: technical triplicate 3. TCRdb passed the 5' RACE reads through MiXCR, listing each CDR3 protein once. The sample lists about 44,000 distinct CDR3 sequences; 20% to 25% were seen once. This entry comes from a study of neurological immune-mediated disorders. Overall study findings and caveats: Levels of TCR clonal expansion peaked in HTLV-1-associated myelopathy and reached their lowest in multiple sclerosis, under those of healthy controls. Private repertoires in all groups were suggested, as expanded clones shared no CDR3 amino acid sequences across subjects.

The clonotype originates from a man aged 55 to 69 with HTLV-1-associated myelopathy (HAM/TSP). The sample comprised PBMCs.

The CDR3 reads CTSSLVGRREEKLFF. CDR3 nucleotides: TGTACCAGCAGCTTAGTCGGCAGGCGAGAAGAAAAACTGTTTTTT. This chain links TRBV7-9 with TRBJ1-4, with D unclear. The CDR3 has 15 residues. Germline assignment: CDR1 SEHNR and CDR2 FQNEAQ (reference sequence).